This T cell receptor (beta chain) was identified in a study of OX40 agonist ivuxolimab in advanced cancers. On the study more broadly: Three patients, one with hepatocellular carcinoma and two with cutaneous melanoma, responded partially.

V was clipped by 2 bases and J by 4 bases, with 7 bases between them. Germline CDR1 is SGHRS and CDR2 is YFSETQ. The CDR3 consists of 13 residues. The data were produced by immunoSEQ multiplex PCR, yet TCRdb's version contains in-frame clones alone and is incomplete. The sample has 45,000 to 50,000 clones, around 86% seen once. The rearrangement uses TRBV5-1 and TRBJ2-1; the D is unclear. This sequence was found in an adult with an advanced solid tumor such as melanoma, head and neck, liver or kidney cancer. Specimen: CD4+ or CD8+ T cells sorted from blood, collected in a trial of the OX40 agonist ivuxolimab. Written as DNA, the CDR3 is TGCGCCAGCAGCTTCGAGGAATACAATGAGCAGTTCTTC. It is translated as CASSFEEYNEQFF.